These 26 T cell receptor beta chains originate from one sample sequenced in a study of T cells in Graves' hyperthyroidism and ophthalmopathy. What was amplified from RNA transcripts were TCR beta CDR3 regions. A set of HTBI primers served as the primers for a first-round RT-PCR of the TCR CDR3. TCRdb itself ran the multiplex PCR reads through MiXCR, one entry per CDR3 protein. The sample includes 250,000 to 300,000 distinct CDR3 sequences, roughly 15% of them seen just once. What was sequenced was blood. These receptors were obtained from a woman aged 40 to 55 with Graves' hyperthyroidism that later progressed to Graves' ophthalmopathy.

This clonotype was recorded many times. V is TRBV6-1 and J is TRBJ2-1; no definite D call. Trimming removed 6 bases from V and 10 bases from J, with 16 bases in between. The CDR3 is made up of 13 amino acids. Germline V gene lookup returns CDR1 MNHNS and CDR2 SASEGT. In DNA form, the CDR3 reads TGTGCCAGCAGCCTACTTAGTCGTGACGAGCAGTTCTTC. It codes for CASSLLSRDEQFF.

Worth noting for this clonotype: A much larger clone differs by one base, so this may be a read error. The rearrangement links TRBV12-3 or TRBV12-4 to TRBJ1-5; D is possibly TRBD1 (6 bases). With 6 bases removed from V and 3 bases from J, the gap between germline ends came to 12 bases. CDR3 size: 14 residues. DNA of the CDR3: TGTGCCAGCAGCCAGGACAGCCTCAATCAGCCCCAGCATTTT. This encodes CASSQDSLNQPQHF.

This clonotype was seen ten or more times. This may arise from a read error, as a much more abundant clone is one base away. The chain has TRBV6-1 and TRBJ2-6; unclear D gene. There are 15 residues in the CDR3. The germline gives CDR1 MNHNS, CDR2 SASEGT. Trimming took off 1 base at V and 0 bases at J, with 4 bases between the two ends. CDR3 region: CASSEDNSGANVLTF. CDR3 DNA: TGTGCCAGCAGTGAAGACAACTCTGGGGCCAACGTCCTGACTTTC.

At least ten counts were recorded for this clonotype. This chain uses TRBV9 with TRBJ2-7, with 7 bases aligning to TRBD2. Germline V gene lookup returns CDR1 SGDLS and CDR2 YYNGEE. The J segment lost 1 base and the V segment lost 4 bases, leaving 5 bases of the junction unmatched. This CDR3 has 14 amino acids. This chain's CDR3 is CASSPRLASYEQYF. DNA of the CDR3: TGTGCCAGCAGCCCCCGACTAGCTTCCTACGAGCAGTACTTC.

This clonotype was recorded many times. The rearrangement links TRBV11-2 to TRBJ2-3; D may be TRBD2 (6 bases). The CDR3 runs 17 residues. Germline CDR1 and CDR2: SGHAT and FQNNGV. The germline V and J ends were trimmed by 0 bases and 1 base, with 14 bases remaining between them. This CDR3 is CASSLDGGAIGTDTQYF. CDR3 DNA sequence: TGTGCCAGCAGCTTAGATGGCGGGGCCATTGGCACAGATACGCAGTATTTT.

This clonotype was found a few times. The chain links TRBV19 to TRBJ1-5; weak D call: TRBD1 (5 bases). Germline values: CDR1 LNHDA, CDR2 SQIVND (reference sequence). With 8 bases removed from V and 6 bases from J, the gap between germline ends came to 17 bases. CDR3 length: 14 residues. This CDR3 is CASQHMKGSQPQHF. The DNA of the CDR3 is TGTGCCAGTCAGCATATGAAGGGGAGTCAGCCCCAGCATTTT.

The rearrangement uses TRBV20-1 and TRBJ1-1; tentative D call: TRBD1 (6 bases). This CDR3 has 14 residues. Germline V lookup: CDR1 DFQATT, CDR2 SNEGSKA (reference sequence). V lost 2 bases, J lost 6 bases, and 16 bases lay in between. CDR3 amino acids: CSARLLGAGSEAFF. CDR3 sequence (DNA): TGCAGTGCTAGATTACTGGGGGCGGGTTCTGAAGCTTTCTTT.

This clonotype was observed many times. V is TRBV5-8 and J is TRBJ2-5; D uncertain. Germline V CDR1 and CDR2: SGHTS, YDEGEE. The ends were cut back, 0 bases at V and 1 base at J, with 10 bases in the middle. The CDR3 totals 15 residues. This CDR3 reads CASSLGRVSQETQYF. As DNA, the CDR3 is TGTGCCAGCAGCTTGGGACGCGTCAGCCAAGAGACCCAGTACTTC.

This clonotype was seen ten or more times. This rearrangement joins TRBV27 to TRBJ2-1; a possible D gene is TRBD2 (6 bases). The CDR3 extends over 13 amino acids. Trimming cost V 9 bases and J 0 bases, with 9 bases left between them. In germline, CDR1 is MNHEY, CDR2 SMNVEV (reference sequence). The CDR3 sequence is CASMGLSYNEQFF. DNA of the CDR3: TGTGCCAGTATGGGACTCTCCTACAATGAGCAGTTCTTC.

This clonotype was counted ten times or more. The chain couples TRBV2 to TRBJ2-1; D remains ambiguous. Germline V gives CDR1 SNHLY, CDR2 FYNNEI. The germline V and J ends were trimmed by 8 bases and 11 bases, with 10 bases remaining between them. This CDR3 comprises 10 residues. CDR3 sequence: CASYFQQQFF. The CDR3 nucleotides read TGTGCCAGCTACTTCCAGCAGCAGTTCTTC.

As to this clonotype: This could be a read error, since a much larger clone is one nucleotide away. The gene calls are TRBV29-1 and TRBJ2-5; D is ambiguous. This CDR3 is 11 amino acids long. Germline V gives CDR1 SQVTM, CDR2 ANQGSEA. V was pared by 3 bases and J by 5 bases, with 7 bases between. The CDR3 loop reads CSVEIWETQYF. For the CDR3, the DNA is TGCAGCGTTGAGATCTGGGAGACCCAGTACTTC.

This clonotype has a count of ten or more. This sequence joins TRBV7-9 and TRBJ1-1, with D perhaps matching TRBD1 (5 bases). The CDR3 is 13 amino acids. Between the trimmed V and J ends, which lost 3 bases and 7 bases, there was a span of 12 bases. Germline V gene data show CDR1 as SEHNR and CDR2 as FQNEAQ (reference sequence). CDR3 sequence reads: CASSLGGDNEAFF. CDR3 in DNA: TGTGCCAGCAGCTTGGGGGGGGATAATGAAGCTTTCTTT.

This clonotype was detected many times. V gene TRBV30 combines with J gene TRBJ2-1; no clear D. Germline assignment: CDR1 GTSNPN and CDR2 SVGIG (reference sequence). The CDR3 consists of 13 residues. The germline V and J ends were trimmed by 5 bases and 8 bases, with 16 bases remaining between them. CDR3 bases: TGTGCCTGGGCTAGGACCAATTTCGATGAGCAGTTCTTC. Residues: CAWARTNFDEQFF.

This clonotype showed up many times. The chain employs TRBV11-2 and TRBJ2-2; D unclear. The germline gives CDR1 SGHAT, CDR2 FQNNGV. The CDR3 has 15 residues. V was pared by 2 bases and J by 6 bases, with 13 bases between. CDR3 sequence: CASSLTTTESGELFF. CDR3 nucleotide sequence: TGTGCCAGCAGCTTAACTACCACTGAATCCGGGGAGCTGTTTTTT.

The V and J genes are TRBV19 and TRBJ2-1; D may be TRBD2 (7 bases). This CDR3 has 15 residues. The germline gives CDR1 LNHDA, CDR2 SQIVND (reference sequence). The V end lost 7 bases, the J end lost 5 bases, and 18 bases lay between the germline ends. The CDR3 DNA reads as TGTGCCAGTAAGGGGGGGTCAAGGGGAAACAATGAGCAGTTCTTC. Amino acid sequence: CASKGGSRGNNEQFF. Based on the CDR3 plus reference TRBV19 and TRBJ2-1, the full variable domain is DGGITQSPKYLFRKEGQNVTLSCEQNLNHDAMYWYRQDPGQGLRLIYYSQIVNDFQKGDIAEGYSVSREKKESFPLTVTSAQKNPTAFYLCASKGGSRGNNEQFFGPGTRLTVL.

In its sample, this clonotype was seen many times. The chain couples TRBV19 to TRBJ1-5, with 10 bases matching TRBD1. Germline V gene data show CDR1 as LNHDA and CDR2 as SQIVND (reference sequence). The CDR3 sequence is 15 residues long. The J segment lost 2 bases and the V segment lost 4 bases, leaving 2 bases of the junction unmatched. CDR3: CASSTTGGGNQPQHF. CDR3 sequence (DNA): TGTGCCAGTAGTACGACAGGGGGCGGCAATCAGCCCCAGCATTTT.

In its sample, this clonotype was seen many times. This chain connects TRBV7-9 to TRBJ2-7; 7 bases map to TRBD1. This CDR3 contains 12 residues. Germline CDR1 and CDR2: SEHNR and FQNEAQ (reference sequence). With V trimmed by 3 bases and J by 5 bases, 1 base remained unmatched. The CDR3 DNA reads as TGTGCCAGCAGCTTCGGGACAGACGAGCAGTACTTC. This sequence encodes CASSFGTDEQYF.

This clonotype was picked up many times. The chain employs TRBV10-3 and TRBJ2-5; 14 bases agree with TRBD2. Germline CDR1 is ENHRY and CDR2 is SYGVKD. V lost 4 bases to trimming and J lost 4 bases; unmatched junction nucleotides: 5. CDR3 length equals 16 residues. The CDR3: CAISGTSGRKGETQYF. As DNA, the CDR3 is TGTGCCATCAGTGGGACTAGCGGGAGGAAGGGAGAGACCCAGTACTTC.

This clonotype has a handful of counts. A much larger clone lies one base from this, so it may be a read error. The V and J genes are TRBV20-1 and TRBJ2-1; 7 bases map to TRBD2. With V trimmed by 0 bases and J by 3 bases, 2 bases remained unmatched. The CDR3 runs 14 residues. Germline-derived CDR1 and CDR2 are DFQATT and SNEGSKA (reference sequence). Here the CDR3 DNA reads TGCAGTGCTAGAGATCGGGGGGTCTACAATGAGCAGTTCTTC. Its translation is CSARDRGVYNEQFF.

The chain combines TRBV2 with TRBJ2-2; D ambiguous. CDR1 and CDR2 (germline): SNHLY, FYNNEI. V lost 1 base to trimming and J lost 1 base, with 4 bases between them. CDR3 length: 14 residues. This chain's CDR3 is CASSEGGNTGELFF. For the CDR3, the DNA is TGTGCCAGCAGTGAAGGCGGGAACACCGGGGAGCTGTTTTTT. The whole variable domain, filled in from reference TRBV2 and TRBJ2-2, reads EPEVTQTPSHQVTQMGQEVILRCVPISNHLYFYWYRQILGQKVEFLVSFYNNEISEKSEIFDDQFSVERPDGSNFTLKIRSTKLEDSAMYFCASSEGGNTGELFFGEGSRLTVL.

This clonotype was recorded many times. This chain joins TRBV7-2 and TRBJ2-3; TRBD1 matches at 10 bases. The germline CDR1 and CDR2 sequences are SGHTA and FQGNSA. V was pared by 5 bases and J by 3 bases, with 2 bases of the junction left unmatched. This CDR3 has 14 amino acids. The CDR3 sequence is CASSRTGGTDTQYF. In DNA form, the CDR3 reads TGTGCCAGCAGCCGGACAGGGGGTACAGATACGCAGTATTTT.

This clonotype has a count of ten or more. V and J are TRBV14 and TRBJ2-1; the match to TRBD2 covers 8 bases. The ends lost 0 bases at V and 1 base at J; junction bases unmatched: 11. CDR1 and CDR2 from the germline V gene are SGHDN and FVKESK. The CDR3 loop spans 19 amino acids. CDR3 in DNA: TGTGCCAGCAGCCAAGAAGGTTCCCTAGCGGGCCCTTCCTACAATGAGCAGTTCTTC. Translating it yields CASSQEGSLAGPSYNEQFF.

This clonotype was counted many times. The gene calls are TRBV9 and TRBJ2-1; tentative D call: TRBD2 (6 bases). CDR1 SGDLS and CDR2 YYNGEE come from the germline V gene. This CDR3 region has 17 residues. The V end was cut by 4 bases, the J end by 4 bases, with 21 bases between. CDR3 sequence: CASSPQTPGERYNEQFF. For the CDR3, the DNA is TGTGCCAGCAGCCCACAGACCCCGGGAGAGAGATACAATGAGCAGTTCTTC.

This clonotype was observed many times. DNA of the CDR3: TGTGCCAGCAGCGGGGACAGCACTAATGAAAAACTGTTTTTT. It codes for CASSGDSTNEKLFF. The chain carries TRBV7-9 and TRBJ1-4, with 7 bases that match TRBD1. V dropped 5 bases and J dropped 2; count of bases not matched to a gene: 2. Germline values: CDR1 SEHNR, CDR2 FQNEAQ (reference sequence). This CDR3 contains 14 residues.

The V and J genes are TRBV20-1 and TRBJ2-1, with D unresolved. Germline V gene lookup returns CDR1 DFQATT and CDR2 SNEGSKA (reference sequence). This CDR3 has 15 residues. Trimming took 0 bases from V and 6 from J, leaving 15 bases between them. The CDR3 loop reads CSAREAASYGNEQFF. The CDR3 DNA reads TGCAGTGCTAGAGAGGCTGCTTCCTATGGCAATGAGCAGTTCTTC.

This clonotype showed up many times. The V gene is TRBV11-3, the J gene TRBJ2-2; 8 positions agree with TRBD2. V was clipped by 2 bases and J by 3 bases; unmatched bases: 5. This CDR3 contains 16 residues. From germline, CDR1 is SGHNT and CDR2 YENEEA. The CDR3 spells CASSLRLAIYTGELFF. CDR3 nucleotide sequence: TGTGCCAGCAGCTTACGACTAGCGATCTACACCGGGGAGCTGTTTTTT.